This T cell receptor (beta chain) was captured by sequencing in a study of cytomegalovirus exposure and HLA in healthy donors. Trimming cost V 8 bases and J 3 bases; bases outside gene matches: 12. CDR1 is WNHNN and CDR2 is SYGVQD in the germline V gene (reference sequence). This CDR3 comprises 16 residues. A multiplex PCR was run with 60 Vbeta primers and 13 Jbeta primers. TCRdb keeps only in-frame clones here, not all; method: immunoSEQ multiplex PCR. The sample contains 100,000 or so clones, 65% to 80% of which appear only once. In regard to this clone: The antigen remains undetermined.

The study's findings and limits: Using a false discovery rate of 0.05, a later analysis showed that 16,951 TCR beta sequences were associated with HLA alleles. Earlier findings revealed that most TCR beta V segments proved productive either about 90% or about 30% of the time. More clonal expansion characterized HLA-associated TCR beta chains than equally common others in a later analysis.

This chain connects TRBV10-1 to TRBJ2-2, with 7 bases aligning to TRBD1. The sequence was obtained from a woman between 45 and 65 years old in good health and CMV-seropositive. The sequencing input was PBMCs. This chain's CDR3 is CASALSRTGDTGELFF. For the CDR3, the DNA is TGCGCCAGCGCCCTTAGTAGGACAGGAGACACCGGGGAGCTGTTTTTT.